The clone carrying this T cell receptor (beta chain) was observed at least ten times. The antigen is not known. The data derive from a study of blood T cells in healthy people across ages. Study findings and constraints: Diversity estimated from one million T cells was considered an underestimate. As age increased, TCR beta diversity per million T cells fell in a roughly linear fashion.

It was around 9 milliliters of peripheral blood that were drawn from each donor. A sample-barcoded 5' primer and a J-beta primer mix were used in a second PCR of roughly 7 to 11 cycles. Any given sample supplied a minimum of 2.5 million CDR3-containing paired-end reads. Using its own MiXCR run on the 5' RACE reads, TCRdb lists one record per CDR3 protein. Counted here are about 1,800,000 distinct CDR3 sequences, 28% occurring once; the ten biggest clones make up roughly 8.2%. The TCR was taken from a woman in her 30s in good health. Material: blood.

Written as DNA, the CDR3 is TGTGCCAGTAGACAGGGAGGTTACTACGAGCAGTACTTC. Translation gives CASRQGGYYEQYF. J is TRBJ2-7 and V is TRBV27, with a possible D match to TRBD1 (7 bases). The V and J ends lost 9 bases and 3 bases respectively, with 15 bases between them. The CDR3 consists of 13 residues. Per germline, CDR1 MNHEY and CDR2 SMNVEV (reference sequence).